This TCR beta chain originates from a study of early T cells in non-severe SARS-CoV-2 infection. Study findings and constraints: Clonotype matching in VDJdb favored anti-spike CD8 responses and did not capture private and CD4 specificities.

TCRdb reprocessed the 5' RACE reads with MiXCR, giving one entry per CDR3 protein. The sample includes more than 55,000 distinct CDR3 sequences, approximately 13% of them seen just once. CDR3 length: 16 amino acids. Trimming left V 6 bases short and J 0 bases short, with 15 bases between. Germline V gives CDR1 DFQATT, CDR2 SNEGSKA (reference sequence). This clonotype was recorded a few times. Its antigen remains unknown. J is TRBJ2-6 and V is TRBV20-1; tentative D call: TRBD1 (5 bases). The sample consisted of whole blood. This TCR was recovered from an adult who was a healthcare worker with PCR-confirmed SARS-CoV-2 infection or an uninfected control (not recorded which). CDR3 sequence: CSATDRRGSGANVLTF. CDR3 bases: TGCAGTGCAACGGATCGTAGGGGCTCTGGGGCCAACGTCCTGACTTTC.